The 5 T cell receptor beta chains below come from one sample, sequenced in a study of blood T cell repertoires in COVID-19. Only in-frame clones appear in the TCRdb table, and some are missing; sequencing was by immunoSEQ multiplex PCR. The repertoire consists of roughly 240,000 clones, with roughly 84% occurring once and the leading ten covering under 2.5%. Sequencing was carried out using peripheral blood. The receptors derive from a man in his forties or fifties who had recovered from COVID-19.

This clone was counted once. V is TRBV19 and J is TRBJ1-4; 9 bases line up with TRBD1. Germline V gene data show CDR1 as LNHDA and CDR2 as SQIVND (reference sequence). This CDR3 contains 15 residues. Losses at the gene ends were 8 bases for V and 11 bases for J; bases not matched to a gene: 15. The CDR3 protein is CASQRTGAVMGKLFF. Here the CDR3 DNA reads TGTGCCAGTCAAAGGACAGGGGCCGTGATGGGGAAACTGTTTTTT.

In its sample, this clone was seen many times. V and J are TRBV12-3 or TRBV12-4 and TRBJ1-1; D may be TRBD1 (6 bases). Trimming cost V 7 bases and J 5 bases, with 14 bases left between them. CDR3 size: 13 residues. The CDR3 DNA reads TGTGCCAGCACCATCGACAGGTCGACTGAAGCTTTCTTT. Translation: CASTIDRSTEAFF.

Concerning this clone: Other DNA sequences of this sample code for an identical CDR3. V usage is TRBV30 and J usage is TRBJ1-5; D remains unclear. The CDR3 contains 13 residues. Trimming pared 0 bases from V and 0 bases from J, leaving 3 bases between. Germline lookup yields CDR1 GTSNPN and CDR2 SVGIG (reference sequence). In DNA form, the CDR3 reads TGTGCCTGGAGTGTCGGTAGCAATCAGCCCCAGCATTTT. It encodes CAWSVGSNQPQHF.

V gene TRBV10-3 combines with J gene TRBJ2-1; D remains ambiguous. V was clipped by 2 bases and J by 8 bases, with 7 bases between them. Germline V gene data show CDR1 as ENHRY and CDR2 as SYGVKD. The CDR3 is 12 residues long. This CDR3 is CAISERAYEQFF. CDR3 DNA sequence: TGTGCCATCAGTGAGCGAGCTTATGAGCAGTTCTTC.

The chain combines TRBV14 with TRBJ2-3, with D tentatively TRBD2 (6 bases). The CDR3 runs to 13 residues. Trimming stripped 1 base from V and 4 bases from J, with 6 bases between. Germline CDR1 reads SGHDN; CDR2 reads FVKESK. CDR3: CASSQAGADTQYF. The CDR3 DNA is TGTGCCAGCAGCCAAGCGGGAGCAGATACGCAGTATTTT.